This T cell receptor (beta chain) was sequenced for a study of cytomegalovirus exposure and HLA in healthy donors. Points from the study as a whole: 87-base-pair reads could not separate some V segments, including TRBV6-2 and TRBV6-3.

Remarks on this clone: Its target is unknown. An end of the junction differs from the germline gene, which may be a read error.

The PCR contained 60 Vbeta and 13 Jbeta primers. The method was immunoSEQ multiplex PCR; TCRdb's version includes in-frame clones alone and lacks a portion of them. The sample includes under 150,000 clones, 74% seen only once; the top ten take roughly 4.2%. The germline V gene has CDR1 SSHAT and CDR2 FNYEAQ (reference sequence). This CDR3 spans 14 amino acids. This rearrangement joins TRBV7-7 to TRBJ2-7; TRBD2 matches at 8 bases. The TCR was taken from a middle-aged woman in good health and CMV-seropositive. The sequencing sample was made of PBMCs. The CDR3 here is CASSLEAGAGEQYF. The CDR3 bases are TGTGCTAGCAGCTTAGAAGCGGGAGCGGGGGAGCAGTACTTC.